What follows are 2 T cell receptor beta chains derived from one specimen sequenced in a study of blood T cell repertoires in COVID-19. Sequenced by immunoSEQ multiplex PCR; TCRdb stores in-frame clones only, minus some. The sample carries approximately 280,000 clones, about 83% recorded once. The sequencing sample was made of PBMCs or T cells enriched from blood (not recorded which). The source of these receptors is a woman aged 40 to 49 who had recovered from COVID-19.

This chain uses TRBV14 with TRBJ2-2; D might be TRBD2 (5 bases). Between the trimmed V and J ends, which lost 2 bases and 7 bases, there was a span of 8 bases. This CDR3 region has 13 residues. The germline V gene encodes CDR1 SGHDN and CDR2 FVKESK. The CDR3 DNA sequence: TGTGCCAGCAGCCAATGGAGGATCGGGGAGCTGTTTTTT. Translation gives CASSQWRIGELFF.

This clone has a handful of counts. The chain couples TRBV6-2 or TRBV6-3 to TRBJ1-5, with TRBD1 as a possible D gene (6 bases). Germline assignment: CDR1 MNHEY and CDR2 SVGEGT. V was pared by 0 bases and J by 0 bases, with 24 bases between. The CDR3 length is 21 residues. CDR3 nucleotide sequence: TGTGCCAGCAGTTACTCGAGTATTTCGCCCCACAGGGATCTTAGCAATCAGCCCCAGCATTTT. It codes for CASSYSSISPHRDLSNQPQHF.